The 25 T cell receptor beta chains below come from one sample, sequenced in a study of graft-versus-host responses after intestinal transplantation. The assay was immunoSEQ multiplex PCR, and TCRdb's table has in-frame clones only and misses some. The sample carries about 88,000 clones, 85% to 95% recorded once. These TCRs are of unknown antigen specificity. This specimen was unstimulated CD4+ T cells sorted from spleen or lymph node cells, taken before transplant. These receptor sequences come from a human donor who was the organ donor for an intestinal transplant.

The chain uses TRBV10-3 and TRBJ1-1; 7 bases map to TRBD1. V lost 3 bases and J lost 5; bases outside the gene matches: 9. Looked up from germline, CDR1 is ENHRY and CDR2 is SYGVKD. This CDR3 comprises 15 residues. The CDR3 is CAISDPLDRATEAFF. DNA of the CDR3: TGTGCCATCAGTGACCCCTTAGACAGGGCTACTGAAGCTTTCTTT.

The chain employs TRBV6-1 and TRBJ1-3; D might be TRBD1 (5 bases). Germline-derived CDR1 and CDR2 are MNHNS and SASEGT. The CDR3 is 13 amino acids. The V and J ends lost 7 bases and 4 bases respectively, with 11 bases between them. In DNA, the CDR3 is TGTGCCAGCACCCCAAACAGGGGAAACACCATATATTTT. Translating it yields CASTPNRGNTIYF.

The chain is built from TRBV6-5 and TRBJ1-5; TRBD1 agrees at 9 bases. Trimming removed 10 bases from V and 5 bases from J; junction bases left unmatched: 12. The CDR3 runs 15 residues. Germline V gives CDR1 MNHEY, CDR2 SVGAGI. The DNA for the CDR3 is TGTGCCACCCAAGCCGGGACAGGGTCATATCAGCCCCAGCATTTT. It encodes CATQAGTGSYQPQHF.

The genes are TRBV28 and TRBJ2-1; 8 positions agree with TRBD2. V shed 6 bases and J 4 bases; nucleotides not matched to a gene: 11. Germline CDR1 reads MDHEN; CDR2 reads SYDVKM. This CDR3 is 16 amino acids long. The CDR3 coding sequence is TGTGCCAGCAGCTCCTCGGGGGGGCAACCTTACAATGAGCAGTTCTTC. It is translated as CASSSSGGQPYNEQFF. Full variable domain (outside the CDR3, taken from reference TRBV28 and TRBJ2-1): DVKVTQSSRYLVKRTGEKVFLECVQDMDHENMFWYRQDPGLGLRLIYFSYDVKMKEKGDIPEGYSVSREKKERFSLILESASTNQTSMYLCASSSSGGQPYNEQFFGPGTRLTVL.

The gene calls are TRBV19 and TRBJ1-2; no definite D call. CDR3 size: 14 residues. Germline values: CDR1 LNHDA, CDR2 SQIVND (reference sequence). V shed 5 bases and J shed 2 bases, with 12 bases lying between them. DNA of the CDR3: TGTGCCAGTAGTCACCCAGGCCGAAACTATGGCTACACCTTC. Its translation: CASSHPGRNYGYTF.

This clone was observed once. J is TRBJ1-1 and V is TRBV30; 7 positions agree with TRBD1. The V segment lost 1 base and the J segment 6 bases; nucleotides outside the gene matches: 11. The CDR3 length is 15 residues. Germline V gene data show CDR1 as GTSNPN and CDR2 as SVGIG (reference sequence). CDR3 residues: CAWSAARQGSPEAFF. The CDR3 region has the DNA TGTGCCTGGAGTGCCGCACGACAGGGTAGTCCTGAAGCTTTCTTT.

The V call is TRBV6-1, the J call TRBJ2-1; TRBD1 is a possible D gene (5 bases). The CDR3 length is 11 residues. Germline CDR1 MNHNS, CDR2 SASEGT. The V end lost 9 bases, the J end lost 4 bases, and 7 bases lay between the germline ends. The CDR3 nucleotides are TGTGCCAGTCGACAGTACAATGAGCAGTTCTTC. Its protein product is CASRQYNEQFF.

The rearrangement links TRBV5-1 to TRBJ2-3, with 9 bases identical to TRBD2. J gave up 6 bases and V 4 bases, and 12 bases lay outside the gene matches. Germline assignment: CDR1 SGHRS and CDR2 YFSETQ. This CDR3 has 16 amino acids. CDR3 amino acids: CASSAANLAGPDTQYF. The CDR3 nucleotides read TGCGCCAGCAGCGCCGCCAACCTAGCGGGGCCTGATACGCAGTATTTT.

The CDR3 protein is CAISESRGVLNQPQHF. The CDR3 DNA sequence: TGTGCCATCAGTGAGTCACGGGGGGTCCTCAATCAGCCCCAGCATTTT. The gene calls are TRBV10-3 and TRBJ1-5, with D possibly being TRBD1 (5 bases). The germline V and J ends were trimmed by 0 bases and 3 bases, with 12 bases remaining between them. This CDR3 has 16 amino acids. Germline loops: CDR1 ENHRY, CDR2 SYGVKD.

This chain links TRBV28 with TRBJ2-5, with 7 positions matching TRBD2. The J call may be in error: the DNA end matches TRBJ2-7 better. This CDR3 has 16 residues. Germline loops: CDR1 MDHEN, CDR2 SYDVKM. CDR3 loop: CASSLGPEGGFHEQYF. The CDR3 region has the DNA TGTGCCAGCAGTTTAGGTCCGGAGGGAGGGTTCCACGAGCAGTACTTC.

The rearrangement uses TRBV5-1 and TRBJ2-5; TRBD2 might be the D (7 bases). The CDR3 has 15 amino acids. Germline values: CDR1 SGHRS, CDR2 YFSETQ. Trimming removed 4 bases at V and 1 base at J, with 14 bases between. CDR3 bases: TGCGCCAGCAGCCTCGGGGGAGGGGGCCAAGAGACCCAGTACTTC. Residues: CASSLGGGGQETQYF.

The rearrangement joins TRBV2 to TRBJ1-4; 7 positions match TRBD1. The junction had 12 bases not matched to a gene; V was cut back by 6 bases and J by 8 bases. The CDR3 spans 15 residues. From germline, CDR1 is SNHLY and CDR2 FYNNEI. The DNA of the CDR3 is TGTGCCAGCAGAAGACAGGACAGGTTTGGAGAAAAACTGTTTTTT. Its protein is CASRRQDRFGEKLFF.

This rearrangement joins TRBV4-1 to TRBJ1-5, with TRBD1 matching 8 bases. This CDR3 has 15 residues. Per the germline V gene, CDR1 is MGHRA and CDR2 is YSYEKL. V lost 0 bases and J lost 7; bases outside the gene matches: 5. CDR3 sequence (DNA): TGCGCCAGCAGCCAAGATGGACAGGGTAGACAGCCCCAGCATTTT. This encodes CASSQDGQGRQPQHF.

The chain is built from TRBV10-1 and TRBJ2-1, with D perhaps matching TRBD2 (5 bases). The CDR3 consists of 13 residues. CDR1 is WNHNN and CDR2 is SYGVQD in the germline V gene (reference sequence). V was pared by 4 bases and J by 9 bases, with 13 bases between. The CDR3 DNA is TGCGCCAGCAGTGTAAGGACCCGGGGTGAGCAGTTCTTC. Translation gives CASSVRTRGEQFF.

This chain uses TRBV10-2 with TRBJ1-1, with D perhaps matching TRBD1 (5 bases). CDR1 is WSHSY and CDR2 is SAAADI in the germline V gene. V was shortened by 8 bases and J by 7 bases, with 11 bases between the two germline ends. The CDR3 runs 11 residues. The CDR3 bases are TGCGCCAGCCTCAGGGCCGATGAAGCTTTCTTT. Translating gives CASLRADEAFF.

The CDR3 DNA reads TGCGCCAGCAGCTGGACCCCCGACAGGGTCTATGGCTACACCTTC. Residues: CASSWTPDRVYGYTF. The chain links TRBV5-1 to TRBJ1-2, with 7 bases fitting TRBD1. This CDR3 contains 15 residues. With V trimmed by 3 bases and J by 4 bases, 9 bases remained unmatched. CDR1 and CDR2 from the germline V gene are SGHRS and YFSETQ.

This clone was seen once. The V and J genes are TRBV12-5 and TRBJ1-2; D possibly corresponds to TRBD1 (6 bases). This CDR3 has 16 amino acids. The V and J ends lost 2 bases and 7 bases respectively, with 20 bases between them. Germline values: CDR1 LGHNT, CDR2 FRNRAP. The CDR3 is CASGLFLSNRVRGYTF. As DNA, the CDR3 is TGTGCTAGTGGTTTGTTTCTGTCTAACAGGGTACGTGGCTACACCTTC.

V gene TRBV28 combines with J gene TRBJ1-4, with 9 positions matching TRBD1. Trimming removed 4 bases from V and 6 bases from J; junction bases left unmatched: 3. From germline, CDR1 is MDHEN and CDR2 SYDVKM. The CDR3 is 14 residues long. CDR3 DNA: TGTGCCAGCAGTTCACAGGGGGCGTATGAAAAACTGTTTTTT. Translating it yields CASSSQGAYEKLFF.

The chain carries TRBV6-5 and TRBJ1-2; 8 nucleotides line up with TRBD1. The V and J ends lost 5 bases and 5 bases, in that order; junction bases with no gene match: 1. Germline V gene data show CDR1 as MNHEY and CDR2 as SVGAGI. The CDR3 loop spans 12 amino acids. The CDR3 reads CASSTGGYGYTF. DNA for the CDR3: TGTGCCAGCAGTACAGGGGGATATGGCTACACCTTC.

The chain recombines TRBV6-5 with TRBJ1-2; the D gene is possibly TRBD1 (5 bases). This CDR3 has 16 amino acids. Germline CDR1 and CDR2: MNHEY and SVGAGI. The V end lost 3 bases, the J end lost 4 bases, and 18 bases lay between the germline ends. CDR3 in amino acids: CASSYLTAGSGYGYTF. CDR3 DNA sequence: TGTGCCAGCAGTTATTTGACAGCCGGATCGGGCTATGGCTACACCTTC.

CDR3 sequence: CAWSRGTEAFF. The CDR3 DNA sequence: TGTGCCTGGAGTCGAGGCACTGAAGCTTTCTTT. The chain carries TRBV30 and TRBJ1-1; D not resolved. The CDR3 has 11 amino acids. Germline assignment: CDR1 GTSNPN and CDR2 SVGIG (reference sequence). The germline V and J ends were trimmed by 2 bases and 4 bases, with 5 bases remaining between them.

This chain links TRBV19 with TRBJ1-1, with 7 bases aligning to TRBD1. J lost 4 bases, V lost 5 bases, and 10 bases had no gene match. This CDR3 region has 15 residues. CDR1 and CDR2 (germline): LNHDA, SQIVND (reference sequence). The CDR3 sequence is CASSYGSQGVTEAFF. The CDR3 DNA follows: TGTGCCAGTAGTTACGGCTCGCAGGGGGTCACTGAAGCTTTCTTT.

The chain combines TRBV25-1 with TRBJ2-2; possible D gene TRBD1, 6 bases. Trimming pared 6 bases from V and 4 bases from J, leaving 9 bases between. Germline V CDR1 and CDR2: MGHDK, SYGVNS. The CDR3 sequence is 13 residues long. The CDR3 loop is CASRGAITGELFF. As DNA, the CDR3 is TGTGCCAGCAGGGGGGCTATCACCGGGGAGCTGTTTTTT.

V gene TRBV6-5 combines with J gene TRBJ2-7, with a tentative D call TRBD1 (5 bases). Between the trimmed V and J ends, which lost 2 bases and 3 bases, there was a span of 8 bases. CDR1 and CDR2 from the germline V gene are MNHEY and SVGAGI. The CDR3 covers 13 residues. CDR3 sequence: CASSYAQGYEQYF. The DNA for the CDR3 is TGTGCCAGCAGTTACGCCCAGGGCTACGAGCAGTACTTC.

V and J are TRBV18 and TRBJ2-1; 8 bases are a match to TRBD2. This CDR3 spans 15 amino acids. Per the germline V gene, CDR1 is KGHSH and CDR2 is LQKENI. V was clipped by 3 bases and J by 8 bases; unmatched bases: 9. The CDR3 DNA reads as TGTGCCAGCTCACCCCCCGCGGGAGGTGGGGATGAGCAGTTCTTC. Residues: CASSPPAGGGDEQFF.